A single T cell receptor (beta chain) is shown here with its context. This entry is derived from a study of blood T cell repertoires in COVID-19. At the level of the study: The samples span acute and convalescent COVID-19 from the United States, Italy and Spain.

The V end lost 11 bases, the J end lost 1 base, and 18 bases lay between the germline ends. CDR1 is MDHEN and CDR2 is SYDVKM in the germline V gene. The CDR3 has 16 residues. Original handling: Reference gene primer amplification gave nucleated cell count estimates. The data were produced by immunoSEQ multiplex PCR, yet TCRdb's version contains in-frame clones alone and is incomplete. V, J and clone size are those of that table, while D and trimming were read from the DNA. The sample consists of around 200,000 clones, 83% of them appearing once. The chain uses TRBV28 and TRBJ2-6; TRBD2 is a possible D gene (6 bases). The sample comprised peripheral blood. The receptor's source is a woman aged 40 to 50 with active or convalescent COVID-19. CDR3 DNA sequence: TGTGCCGGAGCCTCCGGGACTGCGTCTGGGGCCAACGTCCTGACTTTC. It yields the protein CAGASGTASGANVLTF.